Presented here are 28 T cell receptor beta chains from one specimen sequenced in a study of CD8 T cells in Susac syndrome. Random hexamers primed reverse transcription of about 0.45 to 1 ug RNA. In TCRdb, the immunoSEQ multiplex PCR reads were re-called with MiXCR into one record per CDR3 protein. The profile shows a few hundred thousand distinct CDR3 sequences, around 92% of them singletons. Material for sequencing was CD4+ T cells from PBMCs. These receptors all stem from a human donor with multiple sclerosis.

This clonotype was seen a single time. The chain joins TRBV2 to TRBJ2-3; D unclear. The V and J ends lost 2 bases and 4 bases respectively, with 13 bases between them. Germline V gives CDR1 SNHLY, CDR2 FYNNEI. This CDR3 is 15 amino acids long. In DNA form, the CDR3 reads TGTGCCAGCAGTGAATCGCTGGGATTTGCAGATACGCAGTATTTT. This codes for CASSESLGFADTQYF.

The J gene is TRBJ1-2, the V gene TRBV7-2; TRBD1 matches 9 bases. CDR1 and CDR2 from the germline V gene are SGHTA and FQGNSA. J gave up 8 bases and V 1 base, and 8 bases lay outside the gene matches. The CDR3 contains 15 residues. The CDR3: CASSLVTGQGRGYTF. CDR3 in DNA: TGTGCCAGCAGCTTAGTCACGGGACAGGGTAGAGGCTACACCTTC.

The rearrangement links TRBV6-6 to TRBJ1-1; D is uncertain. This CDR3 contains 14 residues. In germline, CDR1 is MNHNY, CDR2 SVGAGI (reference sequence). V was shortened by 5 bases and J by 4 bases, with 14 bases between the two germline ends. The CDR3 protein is CASSLSNGITEAFF. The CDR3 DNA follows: TGTGCCAGCAGTCTCTCCAATGGGATCACTGAAGCTTTCTTT.

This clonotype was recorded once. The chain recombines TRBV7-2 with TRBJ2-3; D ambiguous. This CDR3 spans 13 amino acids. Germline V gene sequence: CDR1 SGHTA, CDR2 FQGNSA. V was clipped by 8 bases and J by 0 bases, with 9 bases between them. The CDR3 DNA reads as TGTGCCAGCGGTCGGGCTAGCACAGATACGCAGTATTTT. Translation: CASGRASTDTQYF.

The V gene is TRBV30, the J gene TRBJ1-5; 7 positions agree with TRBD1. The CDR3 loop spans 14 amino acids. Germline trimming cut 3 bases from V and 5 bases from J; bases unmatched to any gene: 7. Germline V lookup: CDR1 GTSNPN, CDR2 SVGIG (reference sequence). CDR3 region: CAWSKDRNDQPQHF. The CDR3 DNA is TGTGCCTGGAGCAAGGACAGGAACGATCAGCCCCAGCATTTT. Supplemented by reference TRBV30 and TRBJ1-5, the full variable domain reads SQTIHQWPATLVQPVGSPLSLECTVEGTSNPNLYWYRQAAGRGLQLLFYSVGIGQISSEVPQNLSASRPQDRQFILSSKKLLLSDSGFYLCAWSKDRNDQPQHFGDGTRLSIL.

The chain's CDR3 is CASIPRGNSNQPQHF. CDR3 bases: TGTGCCAGCATCCCCAGGGGGAATAGCAATCAGCCCCAGCATTTT. This chain joins TRBV6-6 and TRBJ1-5; 7 positions agree with TRBD1. From germline, CDR1 is MNHNY and CDR2 SVGAGI (reference sequence). This CDR3 has 15 residues. V shed 7 bases, J shed 0 bases, and the junction held 6 bases outside the gene matches.

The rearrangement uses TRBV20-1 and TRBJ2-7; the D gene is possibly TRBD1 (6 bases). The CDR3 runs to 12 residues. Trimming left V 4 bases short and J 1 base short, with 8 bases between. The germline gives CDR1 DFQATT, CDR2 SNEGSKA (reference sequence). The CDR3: CSATDSSYEQYF. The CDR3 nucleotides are TGCAGTGCTACGGACAGTTCCTACGAGCAGTACTTC.

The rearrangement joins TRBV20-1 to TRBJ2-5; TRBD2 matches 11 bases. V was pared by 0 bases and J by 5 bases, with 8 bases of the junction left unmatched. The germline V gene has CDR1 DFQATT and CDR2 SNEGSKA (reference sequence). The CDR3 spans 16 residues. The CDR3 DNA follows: TGCAGTGCTAGAGATTTGGTAGCGGGGGGGCCGGAGACCCAGTACTTC. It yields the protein CSARDLVAGGPETQYF.

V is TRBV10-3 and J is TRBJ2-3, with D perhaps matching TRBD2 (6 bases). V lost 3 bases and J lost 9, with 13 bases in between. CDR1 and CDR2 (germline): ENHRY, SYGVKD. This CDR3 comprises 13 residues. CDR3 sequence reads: CAISDPTSRTQYF. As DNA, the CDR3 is TGTGCCATCAGTGACCCTACTAGCCGCACGCAGTATTTT.

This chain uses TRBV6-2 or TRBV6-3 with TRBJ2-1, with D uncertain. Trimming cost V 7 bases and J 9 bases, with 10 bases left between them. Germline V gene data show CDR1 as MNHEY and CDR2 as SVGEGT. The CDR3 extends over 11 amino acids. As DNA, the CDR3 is TGTGCCAGCACCCAATCGGCTGAGCAGTTCTTC. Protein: CASTQSAEQFF.

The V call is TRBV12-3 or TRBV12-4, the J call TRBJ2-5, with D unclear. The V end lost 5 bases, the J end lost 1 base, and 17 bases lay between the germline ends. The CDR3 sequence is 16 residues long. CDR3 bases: TGTGCCAGCAGTCCCACCCCTCTCCTTCTCCAAGAGACCCAGTACTTC. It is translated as CASSPTPLLLQETQYF.

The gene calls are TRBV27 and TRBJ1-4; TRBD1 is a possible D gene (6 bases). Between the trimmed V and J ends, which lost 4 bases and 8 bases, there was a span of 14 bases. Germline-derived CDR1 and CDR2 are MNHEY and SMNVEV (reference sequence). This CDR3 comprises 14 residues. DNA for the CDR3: TGTGCCAGCAGTTCCCCAGGGGAAGGGGAAAAACTGTTTTTT. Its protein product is CASSSPGEGEKLFF.

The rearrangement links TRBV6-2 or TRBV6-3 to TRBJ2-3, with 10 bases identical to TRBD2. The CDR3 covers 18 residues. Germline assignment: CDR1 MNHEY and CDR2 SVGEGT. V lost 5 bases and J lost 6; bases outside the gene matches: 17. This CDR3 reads CASSQITPLAGAGDTQYF. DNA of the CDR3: TGTGCCAGCAGTCAAATAACCCCCCTAGCGGGAGCTGGCGATACGCAGTATTTT.

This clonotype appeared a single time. The CDR3 loop is CASSPGPRSGYTF. As DNA, the CDR3 is TGTGCCAGCAGCCCCGGACCGCGGTCAGGCTACACCTTC. This chain joins TRBV7-6 and TRBJ1-2; no definite D call. The germline CDR1 and CDR2 sequences are SGHVS and FNYEAQ. This CDR3 spans 13 amino acids. V was trimmed by 5 bases and J by 8 bases, leaving 15 bases between them.

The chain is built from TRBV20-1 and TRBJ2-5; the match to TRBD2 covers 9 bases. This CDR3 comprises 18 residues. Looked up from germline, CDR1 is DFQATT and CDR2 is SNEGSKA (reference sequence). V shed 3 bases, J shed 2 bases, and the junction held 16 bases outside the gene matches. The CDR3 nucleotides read TGCAGTGCTAGCCCCCTTGCGGGGCTAGCGGGGATACAAGAGACCCAGTACTTC. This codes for CSASPLAGLAGIQETQYF.

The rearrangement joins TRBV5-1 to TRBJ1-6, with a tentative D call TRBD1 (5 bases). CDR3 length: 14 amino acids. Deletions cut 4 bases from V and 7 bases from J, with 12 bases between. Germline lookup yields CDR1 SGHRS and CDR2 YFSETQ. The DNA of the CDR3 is TGCGCCAGCAGCCCGAGGGACGGGAATTCACCCCTCCACTTT. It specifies CASSPRDGNSPLHF.

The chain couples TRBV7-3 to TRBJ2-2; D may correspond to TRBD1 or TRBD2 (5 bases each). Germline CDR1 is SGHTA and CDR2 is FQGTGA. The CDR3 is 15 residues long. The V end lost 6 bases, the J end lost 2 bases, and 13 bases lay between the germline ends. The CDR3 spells CASSLSGANTGELFF. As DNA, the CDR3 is TGTGCCAGCAGTTTGTCCGGGGCTAACACCGGGGAGCTGTTTTTT.

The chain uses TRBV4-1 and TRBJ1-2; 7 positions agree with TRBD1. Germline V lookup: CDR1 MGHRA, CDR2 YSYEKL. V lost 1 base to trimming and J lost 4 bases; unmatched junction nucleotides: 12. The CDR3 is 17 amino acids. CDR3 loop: CASSQVGGGAFSYGYTF. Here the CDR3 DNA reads TGCGCCAGCAGCCAAGTTGGAGGGGGCGCTTTCAGCTATGGCTACACCTTC.

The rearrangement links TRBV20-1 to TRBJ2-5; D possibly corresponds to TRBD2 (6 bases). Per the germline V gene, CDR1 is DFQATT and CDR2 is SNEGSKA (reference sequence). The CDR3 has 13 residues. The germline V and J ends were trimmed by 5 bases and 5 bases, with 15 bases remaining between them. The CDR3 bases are TGCAGTGCTTCCCCCGGCGGGACGGAGACCCAGTACTTC. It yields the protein CSASPGGTETQYF.

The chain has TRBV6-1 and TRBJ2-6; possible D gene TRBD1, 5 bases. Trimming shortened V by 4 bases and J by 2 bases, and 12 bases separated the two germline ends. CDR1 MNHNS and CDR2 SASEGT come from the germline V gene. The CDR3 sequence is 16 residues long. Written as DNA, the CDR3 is TGTGCCAGCAGTGCTACAGGTTTGGCTGGGGCCAACGTCCTGACTTTC. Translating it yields CASSATGLAGANVLTF.

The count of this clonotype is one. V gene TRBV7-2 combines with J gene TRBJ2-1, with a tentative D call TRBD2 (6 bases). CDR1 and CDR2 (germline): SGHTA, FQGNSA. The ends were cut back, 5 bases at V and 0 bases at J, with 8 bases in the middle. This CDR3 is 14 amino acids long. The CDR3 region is CASSRGSSYNEQFF. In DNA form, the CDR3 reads TGTGCCAGCAGCCGGGGGAGCTCCTACAATGAGCAGTTCTTC.

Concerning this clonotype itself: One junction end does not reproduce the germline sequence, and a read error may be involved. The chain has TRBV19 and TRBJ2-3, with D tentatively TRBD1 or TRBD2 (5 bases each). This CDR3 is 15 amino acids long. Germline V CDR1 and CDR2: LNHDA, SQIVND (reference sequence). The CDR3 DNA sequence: TGTGCCAACCTTGGCCGGGACCCCCGCACATATACGCAGTATTTT. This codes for CANLGRDPRTYTQYF.

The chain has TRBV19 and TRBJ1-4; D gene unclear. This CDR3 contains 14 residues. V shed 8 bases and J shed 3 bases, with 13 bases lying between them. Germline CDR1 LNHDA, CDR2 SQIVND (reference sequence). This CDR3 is CASEPAGANEKLFF. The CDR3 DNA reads TGTGCCAGTGAGCCCGCCGGGGCTAATGAAAAACTGTTTTTT.

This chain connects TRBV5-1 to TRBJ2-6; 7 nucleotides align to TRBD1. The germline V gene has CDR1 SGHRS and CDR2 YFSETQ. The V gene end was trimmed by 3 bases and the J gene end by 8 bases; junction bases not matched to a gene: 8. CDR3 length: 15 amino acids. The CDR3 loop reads CASSSSGDSPNVLTF. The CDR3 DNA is TGCGCCAGCAGCTCCTCAGGGGACAGCCCCAACGTCCTGACTTTC.

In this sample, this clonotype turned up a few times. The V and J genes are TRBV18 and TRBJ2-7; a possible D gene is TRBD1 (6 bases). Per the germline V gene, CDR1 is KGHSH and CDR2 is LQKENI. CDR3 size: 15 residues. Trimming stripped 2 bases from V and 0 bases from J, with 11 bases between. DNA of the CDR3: TGTGCCAGCTCACCAGGAACAGGGAGCTCCTACGAGCAGTACTTC. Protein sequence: CASSPGTGSSYEQYF.

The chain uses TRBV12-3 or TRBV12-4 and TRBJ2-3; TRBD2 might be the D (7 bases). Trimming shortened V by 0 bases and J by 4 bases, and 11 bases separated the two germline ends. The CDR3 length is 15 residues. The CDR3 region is CASSLAGGPADTQYF. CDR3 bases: TGTGCCAGCAGTTTAGCGGGGGGGCCGGCAGATACGCAGTATTTT.

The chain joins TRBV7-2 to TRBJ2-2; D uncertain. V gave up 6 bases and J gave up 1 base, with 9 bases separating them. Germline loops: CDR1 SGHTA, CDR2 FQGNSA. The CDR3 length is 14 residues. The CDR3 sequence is CASRTVKNTGELFF. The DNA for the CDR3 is TGTGCCAGCAGGACGGTTAAGAACACCGGGGAGCTGTTTTTT.

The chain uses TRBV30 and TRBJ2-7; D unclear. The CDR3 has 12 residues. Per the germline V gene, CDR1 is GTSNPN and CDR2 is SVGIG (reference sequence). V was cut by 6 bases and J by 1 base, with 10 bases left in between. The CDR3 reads CACLSVSYEQYF. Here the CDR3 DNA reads TGTGCCTGCCTTTCGGTTTCCTACGAGCAGTACTTC. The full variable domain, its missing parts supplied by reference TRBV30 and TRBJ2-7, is SQTIHQWPATLVQPVGSPLSLECTVEGTSNPNLYWYRQAAGRGLQLLFYSVGIGQISSEVPQNLSASRPQDRQFILSSKKLLLSDSGFYLCACLSVSYEQYFGPGTRLTVT.